Presented here are 20 T cell receptor beta chains from one specimen sequenced in a study of human T cells and chemical hapten exposure. TCRdb re-called the RACE reads through MiXCR, storing one row per CDR3 protein. The sample lists a few hundred thousand distinct CDR3 sequences; 6% to 7% were seen once. Time point denoted: patch test 2, 6 weeks after DPC sensitization. Treatment noted: therapeutic diphenylcyclopropenone sensitization with weekly scalp DPC. The specimen comprised whole blood, sampled in connection with sensitization to the hapten diphenylcyclopropenone (DPC). The receptors were gathered from a woman aged 18 to 35 with alopecia areata. Some clones in this sample may be carry-over from other donors' samples.

V gene TRBV12-3 or TRBV12-4 combines with J gene TRBJ2-3; 7 bases are shared with TRBD2. V was clipped by 5 bases and J by 0 bases; unmatched bases: 11. The CDR3 is made up of 17 amino acids. CDR3 protein: CASSRQPPGLSTDTQYF. CDR3 sequence (DNA): TGTGCCAGCAGTCGCCAACCCCCGGGACTAAGCACAGATACGCAGTATTTT.

Many counts were recorded for this clonotype. The CDR3 here is CASTPAGYRGTDTQYF. Here the CDR3 DNA reads TGTGCCAGCACCCCTGCGGGCTACAGGGGCACAGATACGCAGTATTTT. The rearrangement links TRBV6-5 to TRBJ2-3, with D perhaps TRBD1 (6 bases). The CDR3 has 16 amino acids. Per germline, CDR1 MNHEY and CDR2 SVGAGI. The V end lost 7 bases, the J end lost 1 base, and 18 bases lay between the germline ends.

The chain links TRBV7-2 to TRBJ2-3; D gene unclear. This CDR3 is 14 amino acids long. Germline CDR1 and CDR2: SGHTA and FQGNSA. V was trimmed by 5 bases and J by 0 bases, leaving 9 bases between them. The CDR3 sequence: CASSRRLSTDTQYF. CDR3 in DNA: TGTGCCAGCAGCCGACGGCTTAGCACAGATACGCAGTATTTT.

This clonotype has more than one count but fewer than ten. This may come from a read error, since a much larger clone is one base off. The CDR3 is CASSSDRATEAFF. The CDR3 DNA reads as TGTGCCAGCAGCTCGGACAGGGCCACTGAAGCTTTCTTT. The chain uses TRBV5-5 and TRBJ1-1, with 8 bases fitting TRBD1. From germline, CDR1 is SGHKS and CDR2 YYEKEE (reference sequence). Trimming cost V 3 bases and J 4 bases; bases outside gene matches: 2. The length of the CDR3 is 13 residues.

This clonotype occurred many times. The chain has TRBV12-3 or TRBV12-4 and TRBJ1-5; 7 positions agree with TRBD1. V was pared by 5 bases and J by 6 bases, with 7 bases of the junction left unmatched. This CDR3 has 14 amino acids. This CDR3 is CASSPTGYAQPQHF. The DNA of the CDR3 is TGTGCCAGCAGTCCGACAGGGTACGCTCAGCCCCAGCATTTT.

The rearrangement joins TRBV6-2 or TRBV6-3 to TRBJ2-3; D could derive from TRBD1 or TRBD2 (5 bases each). This CDR3 has 16 amino acids. Trimming removed 9 bases at V and 5 bases at J, with 24 bases between. CDR1 is MNHEY and CDR2 is SVGEGT in the germline V gene. The CDR3 DNA sequence: TGTGCCAGTCGGTCACCCCGGGACCGACCCAGAGATACGCAGTATTTT. This encodes CASRSPRDRPRDTQYF.

This clonotype came up many times. The V gene is TRBV12-3 or TRBV12-4, the J gene TRBJ2-7; 9 positions agree with TRBD1. This CDR3 comprises 13 residues. V shed 5 bases and J 6 bases; nucleotides not matched to a gene: 5. Here the CDR3 reads CASSQGTGSEQYF. In nucleotides, the CDR3 is TGTGCCAGCAGTCAAGGGACAGGGAGCGAGCAGTACTTC.

This clonotype occurred many times. The chain couples TRBV12-3 or TRBV12-4 to TRBJ1-1; D might be TRBD1 (5 bases). V was clipped by 7 bases and J by 4 bases, with 13 bases between them. CDR3 size: 13 residues. The CDR3 DNA reads as TGTGCCAGCAAAGGGGCAGTCCGCACTGAAGCTTTCTTT. Residues: CASKGAVRTEAFF.

This clonotype was seen at least ten times. This chain links TRBV6-5 with TRBJ1-1; D is perhaps TRBD1 (5 bases). The CDR3 has 11 amino acids. Germline CDR1 MNHEY, CDR2 SVGAGI. Trimming took off 8 bases at V and 3 bases at J, with 7 bases between the two ends. The CDR3 DNA is TGTGCCAGCGGGGGGTACACTGAAGCTTTCTTT. It translates to CASGGYTEAFF.

This clonotype showed up many times. This chain links TRBV6-2 or TRBV6-3 with TRBJ2-7; 12 bases map to TRBD1. Trimming cost V 5 bases and J 8 bases; bases outside gene matches: 7. The CDR3 is 14 amino acids. CDR1 is MNHEY and CDR2 is SVGEGT in the germline V gene. This CDR3 reads CASSQPGTGGKQYF. CDR3 in DNA: TGTGCCAGCAGTCAACCCGGGACAGGGGGCAAGCAGTACTTC.

This clonotype was seen a few times. The CDR3 loop reads CASTPDSGNTIYF. Here the CDR3 DNA reads TGCGCCAGCACCCCTGACTCTGGAAACACCATATATTTT. V usage is TRBV10-2 and J usage is TRBJ1-3; D gene uncertain. The V gene lost 7 bases and the J gene lost 0 bases, with 7 bases spanning the gap. The CDR3 is 13 residues long. CDR1 is WSHSY, CDR2 SAAADI, per germline.

This sequence joins TRBV18 and TRBJ2-3; TRBD1 or TRBD2 may be the D gene (5 bases each). CDR1 and CDR2 from the germline V gene are KGHSH and LQKENI. Trimming removed 0 bases from V and 5 bases from J, with 18 bases in between. The CDR3 sequence is 17 residues long. CDR3: CASSPPRGREVRDTQYF. The CDR3 DNA sequence: TGTGCCAGCTCACCACCGAGGGGCCGAGAAGTAAGAGATACGCAGTATTTT.

This chain connects TRBV24-1 to TRBJ2-2; weak D call: TRBD1 (5 bases). Trimming stripped 7 bases from V and 2 bases from J, with 7 bases between. This CDR3 has 13 residues. Per the germline V gene, CDR1 is KGHDR and CDR2 is SFDVKD. The CDR3 sequence: CATRDSNTGELFF. For the CDR3, the DNA is TGTGCCACCAGAGACAGTAACACCGGGGAGCTGTTTTTT.

A few counts support this clonotype. The J gene is TRBJ2-1, the V gene TRBV18; D may match TRBD1 or TRBD2 (5 bases each). From germline, CDR1 is KGHSH and CDR2 LQKENI. This CDR3 comprises 13 residues. V was pared by 5 bases and J by 6 bases, with 11 bases between. The chain's CDR3 is CASSSPGSNEQFF. CDR3 DNA sequence: TGTGCCAGCTCATCCCCAGGGAGCAATGAGCAGTTCTTC.

This clonotype was counted between two and nine times. The genes are TRBV6-6 and TRBJ1-2; the match to TRBD1 covers 10 bases. J lost 8 bases, V lost 2 bases, and 11 bases had no gene match. The CDR3 contains 16 residues. The germline V gene encodes CDR1 MNHNY and CDR2 SVGAGI (reference sequence). CDR3 loop: CASSYTPGQGLGGYTF. For the CDR3, the DNA is TGTGCCAGCAGTTACACTCCGGGACAGGGGCTGGGAGGCTACACCTTC.

Notes on this clonotype: A read error is possible here, since a much larger clone lies one base away. The chain recombines TRBV24-1 with TRBJ2-1; TRBD1 is a possible D gene (5 bases). The end of the DNA fits TRBJ2-7 better, so the J call may be wrong. This CDR3 is built from 11 residues. Germline CDR1 KGHDR, CDR2 SFDVKD. The CDR3 DNA reads TGTGCCACCACCCAGGGCGATGAGCAGTACTTC. Translating gives CATTQGDEQYF.

This clonotype was seen many times. The rearrangement links TRBV29-1 to TRBJ1-2; a possible D gene is TRBD1 (5 bases). CDR1 is SQVTM, CDR2 ANQGSEA, per germline. The CDR3 spans 11 residues. Between the trimmed V and J ends, which lost 8 bases and 4 bases, there was a span of 11 bases. CDR3 loop: CSSHGAYGYTF. The CDR3 bases are TGCAGCAGCCATGGGGCCTATGGCTACACCTTC.

This chain links TRBV7-9 with TRBJ1-3, with D possibly matching TRBD1 (5 bases). V was trimmed by 4 bases and J by 0 bases, leaving 13 bases between them. Per the germline V gene, CDR1 is SEHNR and CDR2 is FQNEAQ (reference sequence). This CDR3 contains 16 residues. The CDR3 DNA follows: TGTGCCAGCAGCTCGCAAGGGGTCTTCTCTGGAAACACCATATATTTT. This translates into CASSSQGVFSGNTIYF.

This chain links TRBV7-9 with TRBJ2-3; 8 bases match TRBD2. V lost 0 bases to trimming and J lost 1 base; unmatched junction nucleotides: 3. The CDR3 consists of 16 residues. The germline gives CDR1 SEHNR, CDR2 FQNEAQ (reference sequence). The CDR3 bases are TGTGCCAGCAGCTTAGCAAGCGGGGGACGCACAGATACGCAGTATTTT. Protein product: CASSLASGGRTDTQYF.

The sample holds many counts of this clonotype. This chain links TRBV12-3 or TRBV12-4 with TRBJ2-2, with 8 bases aligning to TRBD2. V shed 3 bases and J 7 bases; nucleotides not matched to a gene: 10. CDR3 length equals 16 residues. CDR3 sequence (DNA): TGTGCCAGCAGTTTGGATACGGGGGGGCCTAACGGGGAGCTGTTTTTT. This translates into CASSLDTGGPNGELFF.